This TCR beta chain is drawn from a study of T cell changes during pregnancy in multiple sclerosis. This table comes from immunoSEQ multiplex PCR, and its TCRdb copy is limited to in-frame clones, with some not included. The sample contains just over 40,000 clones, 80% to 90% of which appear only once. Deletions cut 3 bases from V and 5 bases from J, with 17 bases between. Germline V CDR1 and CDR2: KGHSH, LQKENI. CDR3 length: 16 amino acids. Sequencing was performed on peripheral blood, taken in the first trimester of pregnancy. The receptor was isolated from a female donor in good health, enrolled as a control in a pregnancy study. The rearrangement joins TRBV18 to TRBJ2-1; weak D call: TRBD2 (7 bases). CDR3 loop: CASSPPLGGGDNEQFF. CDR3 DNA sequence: TGTGCCAGCTCACCGCCTCTTGGGGGGGGCGACAATGAGCAGTTCTTC.